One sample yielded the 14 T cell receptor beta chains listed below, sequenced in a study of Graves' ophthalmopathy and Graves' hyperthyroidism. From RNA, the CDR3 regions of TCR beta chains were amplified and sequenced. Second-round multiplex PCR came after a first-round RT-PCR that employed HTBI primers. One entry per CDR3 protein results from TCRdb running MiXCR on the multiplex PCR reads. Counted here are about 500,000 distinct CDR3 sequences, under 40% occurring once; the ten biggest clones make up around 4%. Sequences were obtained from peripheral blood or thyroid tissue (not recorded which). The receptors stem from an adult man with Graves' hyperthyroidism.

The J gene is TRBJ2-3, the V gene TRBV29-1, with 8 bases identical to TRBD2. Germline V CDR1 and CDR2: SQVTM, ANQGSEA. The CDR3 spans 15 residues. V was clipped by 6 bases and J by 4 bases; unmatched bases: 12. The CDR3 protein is CSVTKSGRVADTQYF. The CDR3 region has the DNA TGCAGCGTAACCAAGAGCGGGAGAGTGGCAGATACGCAGTATTTT.

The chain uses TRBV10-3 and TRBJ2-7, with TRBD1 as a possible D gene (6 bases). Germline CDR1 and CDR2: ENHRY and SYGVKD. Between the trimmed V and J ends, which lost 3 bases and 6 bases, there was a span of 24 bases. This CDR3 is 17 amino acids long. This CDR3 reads CAISDPEPGQYDSEQYF. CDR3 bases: TGTGCCATCAGTGACCCCGAACCGGGACAATACGACTCCGAGCAGTACTTC.

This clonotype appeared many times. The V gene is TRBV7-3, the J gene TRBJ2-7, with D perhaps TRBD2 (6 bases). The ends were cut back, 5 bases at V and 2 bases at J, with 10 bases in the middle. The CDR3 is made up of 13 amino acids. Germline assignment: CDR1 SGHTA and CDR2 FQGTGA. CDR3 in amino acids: CASSLTSTYEQYF. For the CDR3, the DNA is TGTGCCAGCAGCCTGACTAGTACCTACGAGCAGTACTTC.

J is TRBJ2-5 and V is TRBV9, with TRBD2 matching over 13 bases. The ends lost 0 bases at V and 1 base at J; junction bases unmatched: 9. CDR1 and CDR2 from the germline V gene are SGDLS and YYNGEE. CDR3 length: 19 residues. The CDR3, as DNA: TGTGCCAGCAGCGTAGAGGGACTAGCGGGGCTCGGGGGCCAAGAGACCCAGTACTTC. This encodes CASSVEGLAGLGGQETQYF.

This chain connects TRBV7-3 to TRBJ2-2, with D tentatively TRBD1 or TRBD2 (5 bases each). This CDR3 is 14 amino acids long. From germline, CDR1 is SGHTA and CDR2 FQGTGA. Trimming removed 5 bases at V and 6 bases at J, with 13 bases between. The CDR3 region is CASSIRDAAGELFF. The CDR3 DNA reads TGTGCCAGCAGCATTCGGGACGCCGCCGGGGAGCTGTTTTTT.

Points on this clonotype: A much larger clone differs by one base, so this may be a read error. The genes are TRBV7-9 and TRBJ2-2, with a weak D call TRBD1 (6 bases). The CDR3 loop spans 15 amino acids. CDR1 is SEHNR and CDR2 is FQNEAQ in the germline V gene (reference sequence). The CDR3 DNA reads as TGTGCCCGCAGTTTTGCCGGGACATCCACCGGGGAGCTGTTTTTT. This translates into CARSFAGTSTGELFF.

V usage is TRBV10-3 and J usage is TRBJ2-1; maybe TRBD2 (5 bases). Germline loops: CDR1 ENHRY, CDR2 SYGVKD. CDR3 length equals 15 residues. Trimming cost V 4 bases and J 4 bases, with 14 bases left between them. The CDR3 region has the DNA TGTGCCATCAGTGTTCTGGCGGAGCGGTACAATGAGCAGTTCTTC. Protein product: CAISVLAERYNEQFF.

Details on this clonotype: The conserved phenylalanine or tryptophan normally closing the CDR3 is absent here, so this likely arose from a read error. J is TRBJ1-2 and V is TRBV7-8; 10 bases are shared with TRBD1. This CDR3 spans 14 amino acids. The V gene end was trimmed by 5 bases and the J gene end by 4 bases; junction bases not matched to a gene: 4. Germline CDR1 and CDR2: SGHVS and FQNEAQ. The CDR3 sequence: CASSQGQGFYGYTL. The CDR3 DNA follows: TGTGCCAGCAGCCAGGGACAGGGGTTCTATGGCTACACCCTC.

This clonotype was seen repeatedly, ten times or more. CDR3 sequence: CASSLMTGTYGYTF. CDR3 coding DNA: TGTGCCAGCAGCTTAATGACAGGAACTTATGGCTACACCTTC. The chain recombines TRBV7-9 with TRBJ1-2; possible D gene TRBD1, 6 bases. Germline V gene sequence: CDR1 SEHNR, CDR2 FQNEAQ (reference sequence). There are 14 residues in the CDR3. V lost 2 bases to trimming and J lost 5 bases, with 12 bases between them.

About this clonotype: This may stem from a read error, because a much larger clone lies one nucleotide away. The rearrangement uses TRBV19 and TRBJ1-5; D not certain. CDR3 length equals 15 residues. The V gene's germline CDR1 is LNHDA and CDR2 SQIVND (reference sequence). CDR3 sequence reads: CASIIARGSGQPQHF. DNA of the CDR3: TGTGCCAGTATTATAGCTCGAGGGAGCGGTCAGCCCCAGCATTTT.

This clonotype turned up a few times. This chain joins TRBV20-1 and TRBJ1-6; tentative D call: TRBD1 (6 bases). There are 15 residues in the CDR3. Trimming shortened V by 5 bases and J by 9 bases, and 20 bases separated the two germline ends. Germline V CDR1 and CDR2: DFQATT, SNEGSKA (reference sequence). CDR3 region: CSALNPQGRGSPLHF. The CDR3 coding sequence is TGCAGTGCTCTCAATCCACAGGGAAGAGGTTCACCCCTCCACTTT.

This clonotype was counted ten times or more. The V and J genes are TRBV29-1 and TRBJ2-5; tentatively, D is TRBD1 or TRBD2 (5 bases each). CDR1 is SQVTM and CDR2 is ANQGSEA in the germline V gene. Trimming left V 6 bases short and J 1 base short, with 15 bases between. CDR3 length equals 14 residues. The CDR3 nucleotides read TGCAGCGTCACGGGAACAGGAATCCAAGAGACCCAGTACTTC. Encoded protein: CSVTGTGIQETQYF.

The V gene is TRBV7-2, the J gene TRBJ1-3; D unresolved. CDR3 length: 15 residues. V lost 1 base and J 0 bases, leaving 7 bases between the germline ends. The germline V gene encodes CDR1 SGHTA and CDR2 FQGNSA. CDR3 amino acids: CASSLVQASGNTIYF. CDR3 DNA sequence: TGTGCCAGCAGCTTAGTCCAGGCCTCTGGAAACACCATATATTTT.

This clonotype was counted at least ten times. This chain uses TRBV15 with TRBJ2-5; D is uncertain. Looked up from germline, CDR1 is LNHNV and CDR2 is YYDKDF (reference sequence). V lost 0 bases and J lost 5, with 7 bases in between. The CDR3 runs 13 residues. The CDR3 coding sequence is TGTGCCACCAGCAGAGATCTCGAGGAGACCCAGTACTTC. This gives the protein CATSRDLEETQYF. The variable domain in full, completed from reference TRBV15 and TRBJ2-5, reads DAMVIQNPRYQVTQFGKPVTLSCSQTLNHNVMYWYQQKSSQAPKLLFHYYDKDFNNEADTPDNFQSRRPNTSFCFLDIRSPGLGDTAMYLCATSRDLEETQYFGPGTRLLVL.